This TCR beta chain was observed in a study of tumor-infiltrating lymphocytes in primary liver carcinoma. DNA and RNA were both co-extracted from around 20-30 mg of bulk tissue that had not been sorted. The V and J ends lost 7 bases and 3 bases respectively, with 12 bases between them. The CDR3 covers 13 residues. The V gene's germline CDR1 is LNHDA and CDR2 SQIVND (reference sequence). The authors made TCR beta cDNA from approximately 500 ng total RNA with a constant-region primer. The TCR beta library was amplified through three nested multiplex PCR rounds in a modified ARM-PCR procedure. The first two PCR rounds used TRBV1-TRBV30 primers with a Cbeta primer, approximately 10 cycles each. TCRdb reanalysed the multiplex PCR reads using MiXCR and keeps one entry per CDR3 protein. The sample has 99,000 or so distinct CDR3 sequences; approximately 78% are singletons.

This chain uses TRBV19 with TRBJ1-2; D not resolved. The sequence was collected from a man between 40 and 49 years old with primary liver carcinoma and hepatitis B virus infection. Sequenced material: liver tumor tissue from sampling region 3. As for subset: tumor region T3, left-lateral pole. CDR3 region: CASNEGLYYGYTF. The CDR3 DNA reads as TGTGCCAGTAATGAGGGTCTGTACTATGGCTACACCTTC.